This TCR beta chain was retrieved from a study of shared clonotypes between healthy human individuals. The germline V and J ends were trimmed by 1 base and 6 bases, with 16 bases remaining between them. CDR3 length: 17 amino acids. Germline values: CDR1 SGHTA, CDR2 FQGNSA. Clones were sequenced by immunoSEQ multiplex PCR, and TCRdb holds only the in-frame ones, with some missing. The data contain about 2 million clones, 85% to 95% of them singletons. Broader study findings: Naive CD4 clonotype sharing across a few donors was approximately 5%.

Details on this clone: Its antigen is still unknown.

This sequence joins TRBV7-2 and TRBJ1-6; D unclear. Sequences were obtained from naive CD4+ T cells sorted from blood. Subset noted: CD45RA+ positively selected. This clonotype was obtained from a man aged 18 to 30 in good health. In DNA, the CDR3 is TGTGCCAGCAGCTTAGGTGCCGGCTCACAGACTAATTCACCCCTCCACTTT. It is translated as CASSLGAGSQTNSPLHF. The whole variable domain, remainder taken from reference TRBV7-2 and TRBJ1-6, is GAGVSQSPSNKVTEKGKDVELRCDPISGHTALYWYRQSLGQGLEFLIYFQGNSAPDKSGLPSDRFSAERTGGSVSTLTIQRTQQEDSAVYLCASSLGAGSQTNSPLHFGNGTRLTVT.